The 3 T cell receptor beta chains below come from one sample, sequenced in a study of Graves' ophthalmopathy and Graves' hyperthyroidism (dated by TCRdb to 2017 to 2018). TCRdb shows the sequencer as Illumina HiSeq 2000. TCR beta CDR3 regions were amplified from RNA transcripts for repertoire sequencing. A first-round RT-PCR used HTBI primers with the Qiagen OneStep RT-PCR kit, followed by a second-round multiplex PCR, size selection and purification. TCRdb reprocessing: public reads trimmed at Q25 with fastp, clones called with MiXCR, in-frame beta chains kept. Identical CDR3 protein sequences are pooled into one entry, listed with their most common genes and DNA. This sample lists about 220,000 distinct CDR3 sequences; 20% to 25% were detected once. Together, the top ten hold more than 35% of the sample. The sample comprised peripheral blood. The receptors shown here come from a woman in her 50s with Graves' ophthalmopathy. Donor details come from another sample of the same person, matched by shared clones.

This sequence joins TRBV15 and TRBJ1-3; 12 bases line up with TRBD1. Germline V gene sequence: CDR1 LNHNV, CDR2 YYDKDF (reference sequence). The CDR3 sequence is 18 residues long. V was pared by 3 bases and J by 0 bases, with 6 bases of the junction left unmatched. The CDR3 loop is CATSSRPGQGASGNTIYF. The CDR3 DNA follows: TGTGCCACCAGCAGTCGCCCGGGACAGGGGGCCTCTGGAAACACCATATATTTT.

This clonotype was seen at least ten times. V and J are TRBV6-5 and TRBJ1-2; TRBD1 agrees at 7 bases. Germline V gene data show CDR1 as MNHEY and CDR2 as SVGAGI. The CDR3 consists of 14 residues. Trimming cost V 7 bases and J 8 bases; bases outside gene matches: 13. The CDR3 spells CASNPGQGEPGYTF. In DNA, the CDR3 is TGTGCCAGCAACCCCGGGCAGGGGGAGCCCGGCTACACCTTC.

This clonotype showed up many times. The chain is built from TRBV4-1 and TRBJ1-1, with 11 nucleotides matching TRBD1. This CDR3 comprises 14 residues. Germline lookup yields CDR1 MGHRA and CDR2 YSYEKL. V was clipped by 0 bases and J by 10 bases; unmatched bases: 4. CDR3 sequence: CASSQDGQGALAFF. As DNA, the CDR3 is TGCGCCAGCAGCCAAGACGGACAGGGGGCTTTAGCTTTCTTT.